A selection of T cell receptor beta chains follows, all from one sample in a study of molecular identifiers for immune sequencing clone quantification. TCRdb reanalysed the PCR reads using MiXCR and keeps one entry per CDR3 protein. Of hundreds of thousands of distinct CDR3 sequences listed, roughly 24% are singletons. Material: naive CD8+ T cells from blood, with Jurkat cell RNA spiked in. The receptors stem from a human donor in good health. Some libraries in this study had Jurkat cell RNA spiked in. The CDR3 runs from the conserved cysteine through the conserved F or W. The D gene is left open where the match is weak. Clone size is not always given. Where it is, it says once, few, many or a class for expanded clones.

d_call | clone_size | j_call | v_call | cdr3_aa | cdr3_nt
TRBD1 | . | TRBJ2-3 | TRBV20-1 | CRSPGQGDTQYF | TGCAGATCACCGGGACAGGGCGATACGCAGTATTTT
. | few | TRBJ2-5 | TRBV2 | CASSDIDSQETQYF | TGTGCCAGCAGTGATATTGACAGCCAAGAGACCCAGTACTTC
TRBD1 | . | TRBJ2-2 | TRBV28 | CASRREQGAHGTGELFF | TGTGCCAGCAGACGAGAACAGGGGGCGCACGGCACCGGGGAGCTGTTTTTT
. | many | TRBJ2-5 | TRBV4-1 | CASSLFLGRETQYF | TGCGCCAGCAGCCTCTTCCTGGGTCGGGAGACCCAGTACTTC
TRBD2 | many | TRBJ2-2 | TRBV6-5 | CASSYSTSGGIVGELFF | TGTGCCAGCAGTTACTCGACTAGCGGGGGCATAGTCGGGGAGCTGTTTTTT
. | . | TRBJ2-5 | TRBV11-2 | CASSLWAGQETQYF | TGTGCCAGCAGCTTATGGGCAGGCCAAGAGACCCAGTACTTC
TRBD2 | . | TRBJ2-7 | TRBV2 | CASSEEGLAGVHEQYF | TGTGCCAGCAGTGAAGAGGGCCTAGCGGGAGTCCACGAGCAGTACTTC
TRBD2 | . | TRBJ2-3 | TRBV14 | CASSLLAGDDPQYF | TGTGCCAGCAGCCTACTAGCGGGGGACGATCCGCAGTATTTT
TRBD1 | . | TRBJ2-1 | TRBV10-3 | CAISEEKGAGFF | TGTGCCATCAGTGAGGAGAAGGGGGCTGGCTTCTTC
. | few | TRBJ1-1 | TRBV27 | CASSFLGYTEAFF | TGTGCCAGCAGTTTTTTGGGTTACACTGAAGCTTTCTTT
. | many | TRBJ2-6 | TRBV12-3/TRBV12-4 | CASSPFAGANVLTF | TGTGCCAGCAGCCCATTCGCTGGGGCCAACGTCCTGACTTTC
TRBD1 | . | TRBJ1-6 | TRBV4-1 | CASSPSAGTGASPLHF | TGCGCCAGCAGCCCTAGTGCCGGGACAGGGGCTTCACCCCTCCACTTT
. | few | TRBJ2-7 | TRBV5-5 | CASSAITSFGYEQYF | TGTGCCAGCAGCGCGATCACAAGCTTTGGCTACGAGCAGTACTTC
. | few | TRBJ2-1 | TRBV7-9 | CASSLEGGGEQFF | TGTGCCAGCAGCCTAGAAGGTGGCGGTGAGCAGTTCTTC
. | many | TRBJ2-7 | TRBV2 | CATLLLYEQYF | TGTGCCACCCTACTTCTCTACGAGCAGTACTTC
. | many | TRBJ1-1 | TRBV5-6 | CASSAFVGLNTEAFF | TGTGCCAGCAGCGCGTTTGTGGGCCTGAACACTGAAGCTTTCTTT
TRBD2 | many | TRBJ2-7 | TRBV29-1 | CSVGGVGLAGTEQYF | TGCAGCGTTGGAGGTGTCGGGCTAGCGGGAACCGAGCAGTACTTC
TRBD1 | few | TRBJ1-3 | TRBV2 | CACRVRGPGNTIYF | TGTGCCTGCAGAGTCAGGGGGCCAGGGAACACCATATATTTT
. | . | TRBJ2-7 | TRBV30 | CAWSQGAESYEQYF | TGTGCCTGGAGCCAAGGGGCCGAGAGCTACGAGCAGTACTTC
. | . | TRBJ1-1 | TRBV28 | CASSPPGNSGRLEAFF | TGTGCCAGCAGTCCCCCGGGGAATTCGGGCAGATTAGAAGCTTTCTTT
. | many | TRBJ1-4 | TRBV2 | CASSEAPPAANEKLFF | TGTGCCAGCAGTGAAGCGCCGCCCGCGGCTAATGAAAAACTGTTTTTT
. | many | TRBJ2-7 | TRBV5-1 | CASALGATYEQYF | TGCGCCAGCGCACTCGGAGCAACCTACGAGCAGTACTTC
. | many | TRBJ2-3 | TRBV7-8 | CASSLWGGADTQYF | TGTGCCAGCAGCTTATGGGGTGGTGCAGATACGCAGTATTTT
TRBD2 | few | TRBJ2-5 | TRBV6-6 | CASSFPTPGGQETQYF | TGTGCCAGCAGTTTCCCCACACCGGGGGGCCAAGAGACCCAGTACTTC
TRBD2 | . | TRBJ2-2 | TRBV19 | CASSIWRELGELFF | TGTGCCAGTAGTATTTGGCGGGAGCTCGGGGAGCTGTTTTTT
TRBD2 | few | TRBJ2-1 | TRBV7-9 | CASRIMRGASGLDEQFF | TGTGCCAGCAGGATTATGAGGGGGGCTAGCGGGCTGGATGAGCAGTTCTTC
. | many | TRBJ2-5 | TRBV2 | CASVAGGAQYF | TGTGCCAGCGTGGCGGGCGGGGCCCAGTACTTC
TRBD2 | . | TRBJ2-2 | TRBV20-1 | CSAGLVTGELFF | TGCAGTGCCGGACTAGTCACCGGGGAGCTGTTTTTT
. | few | TRBJ1-2 | TRBV4-1 | CASSQGALGVGYGYTF | TGCGCCAGCAGCCAAGGAGCTCTGGGGGTAGGCTATGGCTACACCTTC
. | many | TRBJ2-7 | TRBV7-2 | CASSSPPYEQYF | TGTGCCAGCAGCTCCCCCCCGTACGAGCAGTACTTC
TRBD1 | . | TRBJ2-7 | TRBV20-1 | CSARTGTSYEQYF | TGCAGTGCCCGGACAGGGACTTCCTACGAGCAGTACTTC
. | many | TRBJ2-2 | TRBV9 | CASSVDGDTGELFF | TGTGCCAGCAGCGTAGACGGAGACACCGGGGAGCTGTTTTTT
. | . | TRBJ2-3 | TRBV7-9 | CASNLGRPDTQYF | TGTGCCAGCAACCTGGGGCGCCCCGATACGCAGTATTTT
. | many | TRBJ1-1 | TRBV4-1 | CASSQDGTDTEAFF | TGCGCCAGCAGCCAAGATGGGACCGACACTGAAGCTTTCTTT
. | once | TRBJ2-3 | TRBV24-1 | CAASDLQSGDTQYF | TGTGCCGCCAGTGATTTGCAGTCGGGGGATACGCAGTATTTT
TRBD1 | many | TRBJ1-2 | TRBV4-1 | CASSLVTAKNTGQVDTF | TGCGCCAGCAGCCTGGTAACGGCTAAAAATACCGGACAGGTTGACACCTTC
. | many | TRBJ1-4 | TRBV7-9 | CASSPQGTNEKLFF | TGTGCCAGCAGCCCACAGGGAACTAATGAAAAACTGTTTTTT
. | . | TRBJ2-1 | TRBV7-6 | CASSLAIASYSYNEQFF | TGTGCCAGCAGCTTAGCGATAGCTTCCTATTCCTACAATGAGCAGTTCTTC
. | few | TRBJ1-1 | TRBV4-3 | CTSSQASDPATEAFF | TGCACCAGCAGCCAAGCCTCCGATCCCGCAACTGAAGCTTTCTTT
. | few | TRBJ1-1 | TRBV12-3/TRBV12-4 | CASSLSAAEAFF | TGTGCCAGCAGTTTATCTGCAGCTGAAGCTTTCTTT
TRBD2 | . | TRBJ2-3 | TRBV27 | CASSLAGGLSTDTQYF | TGTGCCAGCAGTCTAGCGGGGGGCCTTAGCACAGATACGCAGTATTTT
. | few | TRBJ1-1 | TRBV20-1 | CSAKLQGFGNTEAFF | TGCAGTGCAAAACTCCAGGGGTTCGGGAACACTGAAGCTTTCTTT
TRBD1 | . | TRBJ2-4 | TRBV19 | CASSILGTGGNIQYF | TGTGCCAGTAGTATATTAGGGACAGGGGGAAACATTCAGTACTTC
. | many | TRBJ2-3 | TRBV28 | CASSPPKRGTDTQYF | TGTGCCAGCAGTCCCCCCAAGCGTGGCACAGATACGCAGTATTTT
. | . | TRBJ1-1 | TRBV20-1 | CSARDKTMNTEAFF | TGCAGTGCTAGAGATAAAACGATGAACACTGAAGCTTTCTTT